A selection of T cell receptor beta chains follows, all from one sample in a study of cytomegalovirus exposure and HLA in healthy donors. This table comes from immunoSEQ multiplex PCR, and its TCRdb copy is limited to in-frame clones, with some not included. This sample has roughly 120,000 clones, with roughly 76% found just once. Sequencing was done on a sample of PBMCs. Receptors originate from a man aged 45-60 years in good health and CMV-seropositive. The CDR3 runs from the conserved cysteine through the conserved F or W. Fields, in order: CDR3 protein, CDR3 DNA, D gene, clone size, CDR3 length, J gene, V gene. A D gene is named only where the DNA matches it firmly. Only some rows state a clone size, as once, few, many or a class for expanded clones.

CDR3: CASSDRGGNQPQHF
DNA: TGTGCCAGTAGTGACAGGGGAGGCAATCAGCCCCAGCATTTT
D: TRBD1
size: NA
length: 14
J: TRBJ1-5
V: TRBV19

CDR3: CASSYGQSFSGNTIYF
DNA: TGTGCCAGCAGCTATGGACAGTCATTCTCTGGAAACACCATATATTTT
D: NA
size: NA
length: 16
J: TRBJ1-3
V: TRBV5-6

CDR3: CASSQDPGGLRVAFF
DNA: TGCGCCAGCAGCCAAGATCCAGGGGGTTTGAGAGTAGCTTTCTTT
D: TRBD1
size: NA
length: 15
J: TRBJ1-1
V: TRBV4-1

CDR3: CASSPYGSRYEQYF
DNA: TGTGCCAGCAGTCCCTACGGGAGCCGGTACGAGCAGTACTTC
D: NA
size: NA
length: 14
J: TRBJ2-7
V: TRBV27

CDR3: CASSPPTGSYEQYF
DNA: TGTGCCAGCAGCCCCCCGACAGGTTCCTACGAGCAGTACTTC
D: NA
size: few
length: 14
J: TRBJ2-7
V: TRBV14

CDR3: CASSPGQGGNYGYTF
DNA: TGTGCCAGCAGCCCTGGACAGGGAGGCAACTATGGCTACACCTTC
D: TRBD1
size: NA
length: 15
J: TRBJ1-2
V: TRBV11-2

CDR3: CASSLGSGGDTQYF
DNA: TGTGCCAGCAGCTTAGGGAGCGGGGGTGATACGCAGTATTTT
D: TRBD2
size: NA
length: 14
J: TRBJ2-3
V: TRBV7-2

CDR3: CASSFGGRGYNEQFF
DNA: TGTGCCAGCAGTTTTGGCGGGAGGGGATACAATGAGCAGTTCTTC
D: TRBD2
size: NA
length: 15
J: TRBJ2-1
V: TRBV27

CDR3: CASSQGPAASYNEQFF
DNA: TGTGCCAGCAGCCAAGGGCCAGCGGCCTCCTACAATGAGCAGTTCTTC
D: NA
size: NA
length: 16
J: TRBJ2-1
V: TRBV4-2

CDR3: CASSTGVYEQYF
DNA: TGTGCCAGTAGTACAGGGGTCTACGAGCAGTACTTC
D: NA
size: NA
length: 12
J: TRBJ2-7
V: TRBV19

CDR3: CASSLDGTSGTSTDTQYF
DNA: TGTGCCAGCAGCTTAGATGGCACTAGCGGGACTAGCACAGATACGCAGTATTTT
D: TRBD2
size: NA
length: 18
J: TRBJ2-3
V: TRBV11-2

CDR3: CASSPGTSGTSSYEQYF
DNA: TGCGCCAGCAGCCCGGGGACTAGCGGGACCTCTTCCTACGAGCAGTACTTC
D: TRBD2
size: NA
length: 17
J: TRBJ2-7
V: TRBV5-1

CDR3: CASSMGEGLNEQFF
DNA: TGTGCCAGTAGTATGGGGGAGGGACTCAATGAGCAGTTCTTC
D: TRBD2
size: NA
length: 14
J: TRBJ2-1
V: TRBV19

CDR3: CASSQDRTSGSPDTQYF
DNA: TGCGCCAGCAGCCAAGATCGAACTAGCGGGAGCCCAGATACGCAGTATTTT
D: TRBD2
size: NA
length: 17
J: TRBJ2-3
V: TRBV4-1

CDR3: CASRTGGPGELFF
DNA: TGTGCCAGTCGGACAGGAGGGCCCGGGGAGCTGTTTTTT
D: NA
size: NA
length: 13
J: TRBJ2-2
V: TRBV19

CDR3: CASSPWAGGVETQYF
DNA: TGTGCCAGCTCACCTTGGGCAGGGGGCGTGGAGACCCAGTACTTC
D: TRBD1
size: NA
length: 15
J: TRBJ2-5
V: TRBV18

CDR3: CASSPGGTGNTGELFF
DNA: TGTGCCAGCAGCCCGGGAGGAACGGGAAACACCGGGGAGCTGTTTTTT
D: TRBD2
size: few
length: 16
J: TRBJ2-2
V: TRBV7-8

CDR3: CASSSLLATNEKLFF
DNA: TGTGCCAGCAGCTCCCTACTCGCAACTAATGAAAAACTGTTTTTT
D: NA
size: NA
length: 15
J: TRBJ1-4
V: TRBV5-6

CDR3: CASSPDRDRNQPQHF
DNA: TGTGCCAGCAGTCCGGACAGGGATCGCAATCAGCCCCAGCATTTT
D: TRBD1
size: NA
length: 15
J: TRBJ1-5
V: TRBV6-5

CDR3: CASSSSRDFIYNEQFF
DNA: TGTGCCAGCAGCAGCAGCCGGGACTTCATTTACAATGAGCAGTTCTTC
D: NA
size: few
length: 16
J: TRBJ2-1
V: TRBV11-2

CDR3: CASCVRLNTEAFF
DNA: TGTGCCAGCTGTGTTCGGTTGAACACTGAAGCTTTCTTT
D: NA
size: NA
length: 13
J: TRBJ1-1
V: TRBV6-5

CDR3: CASSQDQRIREKLFF
DNA: TGCGCCAGCAGCCAAGATCAGCGCATCCGGGAAAAACTGTTTTTT
D: NA
size: NA
length: 15
J: TRBJ1-4
V: TRBV4-3

CDR3: CASSAGQYSGGLFF
DNA: TGTGCCAGCAGCGCTGGACAGTACTCGGGGGGACTGTTTTTT
D: NA
size: NA
length: 14
J: TRBJ1-4
V: TRBV9

CDR3: CASSSQGAGVQPQHF
DNA: TGTGCCAGCAGTTCTCAGGGGGCCGGTGTGCAGCCCCAGCATTTT
D: TRBD1
size: NA
length: 15
J: TRBJ1-5
V: TRBV2

CDR3: CAISPQRDGMTKQFF
DNA: TGTGCCATCAGTCCGCAGCGGGATGGGATGACCAAGCAGTTCTTC
D: TRBD2
size: NA
length: 15
J: TRBJ2-1
V: TRBV10-3

CDR3: CASSFSSGYNEQFF
DNA: TGTGCCAGCAGTTTTTCTAGCGGCTACAATGAGCAGTTCTTC
D: TRBD2
size: few
length: 14
J: TRBJ2-1
V: TRBV27

CDR3: CASSLSGPLGGEQYF
DNA: TGTGCCAGCAGTTTATCGGGGCCACTCGGGGGCGAGCAGTACTTC
D: NA
size: NA
length: 15
J: TRBJ2-7
V: TRBV27

CDR3: CASSAPKRGAGPGLSTDTQYF
DNA: TGTGCCAGCAGCGCCCCAAAGCGGGGGGCCGGACCGGGACTTAGCACAGATACGCAGTATTTT
D: TRBD2
size: NA
length: 21
J: TRBJ2-3
V: TRBV9

CDR3: CASTSSRGIYEQYF
DNA: TGTGCCAGCACCTCCTCGCGGGGCATCTACGAGCAGTACTTC
D: NA
size: NA
length: 14
J: TRBJ2-7
V: TRBV7-2

CDR3: CASSELRAYGYTF
DNA: TGTGCCAGCAGTGAGCTCAGGGCCTATGGCTACACCTTC
D: NA
size: NA
length: 13
J: TRBJ1-2
V: TRBV2

CDR3: CASSPPLGRGDKETQYF
DNA: TGTGCCAGCTCACCACCGCTGGGGAGAGGCGATAAAGAGACCCAGTACTTC
D: NA
size: few
length: 17
J: TRBJ2-5
V: TRBV18

CDR3: CASAHRGQDGYTF
DNA: TGTGCCAGTGCACACAGGGGACAGGATGGCTACACCTTC
D: TRBD1
size: NA
length: 13
J: TRBJ1-2
V: TRBV19

CDR3: CASTGTGGNTEELFF
DNA: TGTGCCAGCACCGGGACAGGGGGTAACACCGAGGAGCTGTTTTTT
D: TRBD1
size: NA
length: 15
J: TRBJ2-2
V: TRBV2

CDR3: CALSEQMNTEAFF
DNA: TGTGCCCTTTCGGAGCAGATGAACACTGAAGCTTTCTTT
D: NA
size: once
length: 13
J: TRBJ1-1
V: TRBV28

CDR3: CASGTRVHGQYF
DNA: TGTGCCAGCGGAACCCGGGTCCACGGGCAGTACTTC
D: NA
size: NA
length: 12
J: TRBJ2-7
V: TRBV28

CDR3: CASSLGFGQGLDTQYF
DNA: TGTGCCAGCAGCTTAGGGTTTGGACAGGGGTTAGATACGCAGTATTTT
D: TRBD1
size: once
length: 16
J: TRBJ2-3
V: TRBV7-2

CDR3: CASSEDIAGLSTDTQYF
DNA: TGTGCCAGCAGTGAAGATATAGCGGGGCTCTCCACAGATACGCAGTATTTT
D: TRBD2
size: NA
length: 17
J: TRBJ2-3
V: TRBV25-1

CDR3: CASSQETTDTGELFF
DNA: TGTGCCAGCAGCCAAGAAACTACCGACACCGGGGAGCTGTTTTTT
D: NA
size: NA
length: 15
J: TRBJ2-2
V: TRBV4-2

CDR3: CASSVGAGGGRSEAFF
DNA: TGTGCCAGCAGTGTGGGGGCAGGGGGCGGAAGGTCTGAAGCTTTCTTT
D: TRBD1
size: NA
length: 16
J: TRBJ1-1
V: TRBV6-1

CDR3: CASSFLEGAAGNTIYF
DNA: TGTGCCAGCAGCTTTCTAGAGGGGGCTGCCGGAAACACCATATATTTT
D: TRBD1
size: NA
length: 16
J: TRBJ1-3
V: TRBV11-2

CDR3: CASIQRGGNEQFF
DNA: TGTGCCAGTATCCAGCGGGGGGGTAATGAGCAGTTCTTC
D: TRBD2
size: NA
length: 13
J: TRBJ2-1
V: TRBV19

CDR3: CASSLATTHSGNTIYF
DNA: TGTGCCAGCAGCTTAGCAACAACACACTCTGGAAACACCATATATTTT
D: NA
size: NA
length: 16
J: TRBJ1-3
V: TRBV7-9

CDR3: CATSRDRGYGELFF
DNA: TGTGCCACCAGTCGGGACAGAGGATACGGGGAGCTGTTTTTT
D: TRBD1
size: NA
length: 14
J: TRBJ2-2
V: TRBV15

CDR3: CASSLASDTDTQYF
DNA: TGTGCCAGCAGCTTGGCTAGCGACACAGATACGCAGTATTTT
D: NA
size: NA
length: 14
J: TRBJ2-3
V: TRBV5-6

CDR3: CASSSRGQGYGYTF
DNA: TGCGCCAGCAGCTCCAGGGGGCAGGGCTATGGCTACACCTTC
D: TRBD1
size: NA
length: 14
J: TRBJ1-2
V: TRBV5-1

CDR3: CASSLAQATYEQYF
DNA: TGTGCCAGCAGCTTGGCACAGGCAACCTACGAGCAGTACTTC
D: NA
size: NA
length: 14
J: TRBJ2-7
V: TRBV5-6

CDR3: CATSRENSNNEQFF
DNA: TGTGCCACCAGCAGAGAAAACAGTAACAATGAGCAGTTCTTC
D: NA
size: few
length: 14
J: TRBJ2-1
V: TRBV15

CDR3: CASSPGRTPTTNEKLFF
DNA: TGTGCCAGCTCACCGGGCAGAACCCCGACAACTAATGAAAAACTGTTTTTT
D: NA
size: NA
length: 17
J: TRBJ1-4
V: TRBV18

CDR3: CASSLRVRGPLSYEQYF
DNA: TGTGCCAGCAGCTTAAGGGTGAGGGGGCCGCTCTCCTACGAGCAGTACTTC
D: TRBD1
size: NA
length: 17
J: TRBJ2-7
V: TRBV7-9

CDR3: CASSFRGVGGLYF
DNA: TGTGCCAGCAGCTTCCGGGGGGTCGGCGGCCTGTACTTC
D: TRBD2
size: NA
length: 13
J: TRBJ2-7
V: TRBV5-6

CDR3: CASSLGNRMNTEAFF
DNA: TGTGCCAGCAGCTTAGGGAACAGGATGAACACTGAAGCTTTCTTT
D: NA
size: once
length: 15
J: TRBJ1-1
V: TRBV5-6

CDR3: CASSYRDNNQPQHF
DNA: TGTGCCAGCAGCTACCGGGACAACAATCAGCCCCAGCATTTT
D: NA
size: once
length: 14
J: TRBJ1-5
V: TRBV6-5

CDR3: CASSPPTGQGKGGYTF
DNA: TGTGCCAGCTCACCACCGACGGGACAGGGTAAAGGTGGCTACACCTTC
D: TRBD1
size: NA
length: 16
J: TRBJ1-2
V: TRBV18

CDR3: CATSPGGANNQPQHF
DNA: TGTGCCACCAGCCCGGGGGGGGCCAACAATCAGCCCCAGCATTTT
D: NA
size: NA
length: 15
J: TRBJ1-5
V: TRBV15

CDR3: CASTLGTGYYNEQFF
DNA: TGCGCCAGCACGTTGGGGACAGGGTACTACAATGAGCAGTTCTTC
D: TRBD1
size: NA
length: 15
J: TRBJ2-1
V: TRBV10-2